This TCR beta chain was identified in a study of OX40 agonist ivuxolimab in advanced cancers. For the study at large: Participants, about 83% male, averaged approximately 56 years of age, ranging from roughly 23 to 90. Three individuals attained partial responses, comprising one hepatocellular carcinoma case and two cutaneous melanoma cases.

Study outcomes and limitations: In CD8+ T cells, expanded clones were on average more numerous than in CD4+. Nonresponders, in some cases, also had low normalized T-cell clonal expansion.

Assay: immunoSEQ multiplex PCR; the TCRdb copy retains only in-frame clones and omits some. This sample has roughly 86,000 clones, with about nine tenths found just once. CDR3 length: 15 amino acids. From germline, CDR1 is MRHNA and CDR2 SNTAGT. V lost 5 bases and J lost 1, with 15 bases in between. With respect to this clone: What it binds is unknown.

The rearrangement links TRBV6-4 to TRBJ2-7, with D perhaps matching TRBD1 or TRBD2 (7 bases each). This receptor was obtained from an adult with an advanced solid tumor such as melanoma, head and neck, liver or kidney cancer. Source: CD4+ or CD8+ T cells sorted from blood, taken in a trial of the OX40 agonist ivuxolimab. The CDR3 coding sequence is TGTGCCAGCAGTTACGGGCAGGGGGGGTCCTACGAGCAGTACTTC. As protein: CASSYGQGGSYEQYF.